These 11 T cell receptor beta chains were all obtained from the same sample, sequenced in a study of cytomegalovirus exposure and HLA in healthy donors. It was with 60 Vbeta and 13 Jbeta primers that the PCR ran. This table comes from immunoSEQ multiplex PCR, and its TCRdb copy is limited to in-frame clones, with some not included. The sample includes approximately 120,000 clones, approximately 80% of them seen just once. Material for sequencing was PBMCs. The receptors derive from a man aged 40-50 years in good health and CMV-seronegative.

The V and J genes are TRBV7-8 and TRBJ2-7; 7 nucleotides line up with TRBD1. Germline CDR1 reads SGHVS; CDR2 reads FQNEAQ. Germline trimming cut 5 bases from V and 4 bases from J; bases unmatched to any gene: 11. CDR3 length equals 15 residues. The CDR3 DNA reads TGTGCCAGCAGCGCCGCGACAGGGCATGGTTACGAGCAGTACTTC. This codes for CASSAATGHGYEQYF.

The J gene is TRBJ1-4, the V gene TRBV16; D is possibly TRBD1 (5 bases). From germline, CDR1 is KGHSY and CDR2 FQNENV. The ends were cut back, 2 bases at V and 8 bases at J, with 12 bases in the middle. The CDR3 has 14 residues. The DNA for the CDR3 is TGTGCCAGCAGCCAACAACAGGCCGGGGAAAAACTGTTTTTT. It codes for CASSQQQAGEKLFF.

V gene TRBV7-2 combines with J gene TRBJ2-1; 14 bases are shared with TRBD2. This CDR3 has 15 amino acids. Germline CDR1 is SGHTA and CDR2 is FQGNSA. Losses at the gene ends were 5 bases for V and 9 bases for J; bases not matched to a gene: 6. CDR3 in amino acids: CASSKGLAGDGEQFF. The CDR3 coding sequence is TGTGCCAGCAGCAAGGGACTAGCGGGGGACGGTGAGCAGTTCTTC.

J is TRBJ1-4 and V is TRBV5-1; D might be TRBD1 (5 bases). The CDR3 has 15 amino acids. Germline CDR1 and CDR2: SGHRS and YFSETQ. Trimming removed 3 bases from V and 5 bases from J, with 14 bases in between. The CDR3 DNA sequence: TGCGCCAGCAGCTCGGCGGGGACGGTGAATGAAAAACTGTTTTTT. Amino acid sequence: CASSSAGTVNEKLFF.

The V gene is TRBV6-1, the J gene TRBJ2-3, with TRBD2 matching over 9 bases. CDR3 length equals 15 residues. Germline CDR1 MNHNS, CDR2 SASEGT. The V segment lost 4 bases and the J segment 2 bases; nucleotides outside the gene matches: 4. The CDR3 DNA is TGTGCCAGCAGTGGACTAGCGGCCCTCACAGATACGCAGTATTTT. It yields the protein CASSGLAALTDTQYF.

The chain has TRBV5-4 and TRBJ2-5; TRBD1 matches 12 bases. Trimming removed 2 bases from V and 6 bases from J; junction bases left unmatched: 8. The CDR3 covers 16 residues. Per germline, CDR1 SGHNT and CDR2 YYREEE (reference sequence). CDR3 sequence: CASSFWDRGREQTQYF. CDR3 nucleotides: TGTGCCAGCAGCTTTTGGGACAGGGGGCGTGAACAGACCCAGTACTTC.

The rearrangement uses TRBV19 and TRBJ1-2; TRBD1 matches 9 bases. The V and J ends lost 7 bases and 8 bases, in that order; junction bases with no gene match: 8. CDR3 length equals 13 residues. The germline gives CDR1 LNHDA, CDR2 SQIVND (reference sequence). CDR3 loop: CASTPQGARGYTF. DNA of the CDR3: TGTGCCAGTACCCCACAGGGGGCGCGAGGCTACACCTTC.

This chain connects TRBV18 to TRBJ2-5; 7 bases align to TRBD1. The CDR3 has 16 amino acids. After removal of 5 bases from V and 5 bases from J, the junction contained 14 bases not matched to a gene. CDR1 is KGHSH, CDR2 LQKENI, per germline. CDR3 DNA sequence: TGTGCCAGCTCATTCGCCTTGCAGGGGGTGGATGAGACCCAGTACTTC. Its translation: CASSFALQGVDETQYF.

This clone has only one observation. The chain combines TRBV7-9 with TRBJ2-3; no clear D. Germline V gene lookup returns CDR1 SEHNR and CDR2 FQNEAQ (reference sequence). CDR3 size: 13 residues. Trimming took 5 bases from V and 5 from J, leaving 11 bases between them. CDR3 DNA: TGTGCCAGCAGCCCGAGACTGAGAGATACGCAGTATTTT. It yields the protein CASSPRLRDTQYF.

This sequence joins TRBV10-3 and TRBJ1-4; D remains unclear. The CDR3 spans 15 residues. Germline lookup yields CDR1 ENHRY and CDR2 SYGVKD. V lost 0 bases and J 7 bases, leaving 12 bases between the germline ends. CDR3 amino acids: CAISESAAGGEKLFF. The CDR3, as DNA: TGTGCCATCAGTGAGTCGGCGGCAGGAGGTGAAAAACTGTTTTTT.

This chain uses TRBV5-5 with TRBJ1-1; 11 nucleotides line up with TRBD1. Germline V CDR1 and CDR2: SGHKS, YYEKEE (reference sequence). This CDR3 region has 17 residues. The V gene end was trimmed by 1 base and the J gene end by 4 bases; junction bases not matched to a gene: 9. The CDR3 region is CASSLRAGTGGFTEAFF. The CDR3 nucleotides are TGTGCCAGCAGCTTGCGCGCCGGGACAGGGGGTTTCACTGAAGCTTTCTTT.